This T cell receptor beta chain came from a study of blood T cell repertoires in COVID-19. About the research overall: From T cells, B-cell-depleted T cells, or PBMCs came the material, which was cDNA or gDNA.

This CDR3 comprises 14 residues. Trimming at V came to 3 bases and at J to 5 bases, leaving 4 bases not matched to a gene. CDR1 and CDR2 from the germline V gene are MDHEN and SYDVKM. The data were produced by immunoSEQ multiplex PCR, yet TCRdb's version contains in-frame clones alone and is incomplete. The table includes approximately 82,000 clones, about four fifths detected once. The V call is TRBV28, the J call TRBJ1-5; 7 bases align to TRBD1. The material sequenced was peripheral blood. This TCR was sampled from a woman aged 55-70 years with acute or convalescent COVID-19. CDR3 residues: CASSFEGADQPQHF. CDR3 coding DNA: TGTGCCAGCAGTTTTGAGGGGGCGGATCAGCCCCAGCATTTT.